Below are 12 T cell receptor beta chains sequenced from a single sample in a study of blood T cells in healthy people across ages. Together with a sample-barcoded 5' primer, a J-beta primer mix was included in a second PCR lasting roughly 6 to 12 cycles. TCRdb independently ran MiXCR on the 5' RACE reads; one entry per CDR3 protein. The data contain 600,000 to 800,000 distinct CDR3 sequences, 40% to 65% of them singletons. Specimen: blood. Every receptor here comes from a woman of 80 years or more in good health.

This clonotype showed up many times. The chain employs TRBV14 and TRBJ1-5; D remains ambiguous. The CDR3 spans 13 residues. Trimming stripped 1 base from V and 6 bases from J, with 7 bases between. Germline lookup yields CDR1 SGHDN and CDR2 FVKESK. The CDR3 DNA reads TGTGCCAGCAGCCAAGCGCACAGTCAGCCCCAGCATTTT. Encoded protein: CASSQAHSQPQHF.

The J gene is TRBJ1-1, the V gene TRBV5-1; TRBD1 matches at 8 bases. Germline loops: CDR1 SGHRS, CDR2 YFSETQ. J lost 1 base, V lost 1 base, and 6 bases had no gene match. The CDR3 is 16 amino acids. The CDR3 DNA follows: TGCGCCAGCAGCTTGAAGGAGGGACAGGAGAACACTGAAGCTTTCTTT. Residues: CASSLKEGQENTEAFF.

The rearrangement links TRBV12-3 or TRBV12-4 to TRBJ1-5; TRBD1 is a possible D gene (5 bases). The CDR3 loop spans 13 amino acids. V lost 3 bases and J 7 bases, leaving 10 bases between the germline ends. The CDR3 reads CASSFGGEQPQHF. CDR3 DNA: TGTGCCAGCAGTTTTGGGGGGGAGCAGCCCCAGCATTTT.

In its sample, this clonotype was seen a few times. This chain links TRBV14 with TRBJ2-1; no firm D call. The germline V gene has CDR1 SGHDN and CDR2 FVKESK. The CDR3 is made up of 15 amino acids. Deletions cut 0 bases from V and 1 base from J, with 7 bases between. CDR3 sequence reads: CASSQDRSSYNEQFF. CDR3 sequence (DNA): TGTGCCAGCAGCCAAGACCGGTCGTCCTACAATGAGCAGTTCTTC.

The chain links TRBV10-3 to TRBJ2-5, with D perhaps matching TRBD2 (5 bases). The V and J ends lost 0 bases and 5 bases respectively, with 16 bases between them. The CDR3 is made up of 16 amino acids. Germline CDR1 and CDR2: ENHRY and SYGVKD. DNA for the CDR3: TGTGCCATCAGTGAGTCAACGGCATCGGCGGGTGAGACCCAGTACTTC. Encoded protein: CAISESTASAGETQYF.

This chain joins TRBV7-2 and TRBJ2-7; no firm D call. The CDR3 has 15 amino acids. Germline loops: CDR1 SGHTA, CDR2 FQGNSA. The germline V and J ends were trimmed by 1 base and 1 base, with 11 bases remaining between them. Here the CDR3 DNA reads TGTGCCAGCAGCTTAGGGGCAGTGAGTTCCTACGAGCAGTACTTC. It is translated as CASSLGAVSSYEQYF.

This chain joins TRBV29-1 and TRBJ2-1, with 12 bases that match TRBD2. V lost 0 bases to trimming and J lost 7 bases; unmatched junction nucleotides: 4. Germline loops: CDR1 SQVTM, CDR2 ANQGSEA. The CDR3 loop spans 15 amino acids. The CDR3 protein is CSVEDGTSGYNEQFF. The CDR3 DNA is TGCAGCGTTGAAGACGGGACTAGCGGGTATAATGAGCAGTTCTTC.

This clonotype turned up a few times. The CDR3 loop reads CASSHRGVNQPQHF. DNA of the CDR3: TGTGCCAGCAGCCACAGGGGGGTGAATCAGCCCCAGCATTTT. The V gene is TRBV3-1, the J gene TRBJ1-5; 7 bases map to TRBD1. The CDR3 loop spans 14 amino acids. Unmatched junction bases numbered 3, after V lost 3 bases and J lost 4 bases. Germline V gene sequence: CDR1 LGHDT, CDR2 YNNKEL (reference sequence).

There are many counts of this clonotype. The J gene is TRBJ2-7, the V gene TRBV7-2, with TRBD2 matching 7 bases. The CDR3 is made up of 14 amino acids. Germline trimming cut 4 bases from V and 2 bases from J; bases unmatched to any gene: 5. Germline CDR1 SGHTA, CDR2 FQGNSA. DNA of the CDR3: TGTGCCAGCAGCTGGTGGAGCGGGACCTACGAGCAGTACTTC. Encoded protein: CASSWWSGTYEQYF.

The chain links TRBV29-1 to TRBJ1-2, with TRBD1 as a possible D gene (5 bases). Trimming took 2 bases from V and 6 from J, leaving 19 bases between them. This CDR3 comprises 15 residues. The germline gives CDR1 SQVTM, CDR2 ANQGSEA. CDR3 region: CSVEPGPTAVDGYTF. The CDR3 DNA is TGCAGCGTTGAACCGGGACCAACGGCTGTGGATGGCTACACCTTC.

This clonotype came up many times. The gene calls are TRBV5-1 and TRBJ2-1, with D possibly being TRBD2 (6 bases). The germline V gene has CDR1 SGHRS and CDR2 YFSETQ. The ends were cut back, 5 bases at V and 0 bases at J, with 12 bases in the middle. This CDR3 comprises 15 residues. CDR3: CASRVGGSSYNEQFF. As DNA, the CDR3 is TGCGCCAGCAGAGTTGGGGGGAGCTCCTACAATGAGCAGTTCTTC.

This sequence joins TRBV20-1 and TRBJ2-1; TRBD2 aligns across 11 bases. With 6 bases clipped from V and 15 bases from J, the junction kept 13 bases outside the gene matches. This CDR3 spans 13 amino acids. Germline loops: CDR1 DFQATT, CDR2 SNEGSKA (reference sequence). CDR3 amino acids: CSAGALAGGPSFF. In nucleotides, the CDR3 is TGCAGTGCGGGAGCCTTAGCGGGAGGGCCATCGTTCTTC.